The entry that follows covers one T cell receptor beta chain sequence. Its cognate antigen is unknown. CDR1 is SGHRS and CDR2 is YFSETQ in the germline V gene. The CDR3 runs 12 residues. With 3 bases removed from V and 5 bases from J, the gap between germline ends came to 6 bases. Each TCR beta library was made by quantitative 5'-RACE that incorporated molecular barcodes. TCRdb redid the calling of the 5' RACE reads with MiXCR, one entry per CDR3 protein. The sample yields more than 200,000 distinct CDR3 sequences, more than 20% seen once. These data belong to a study of CD8 T cells in ankylosing spondylitis. General study findings and limits: A TCR beta motif made of fewer than ten highly homologous variants seemed typical of ankylosing spondylitis blood. Within matched ankylosing spondylitis synovial fluid, disease-linked clones were reportedly significantly enriched.

The chain has TRBV5-1 and TRBJ2-1, with no clear D. Source material: blood, either unsorted or a sorted T cell fraction (not recorded which). The TCR was taken from a male donor with ankylosing spondylitis or in good health (not recorded which). The CDR3 reads CASSWEHNEQFF. CDR3 DNA: TGCGCCAGCAGCTGGGAACACAATGAGCAGTTCTTC. The complete variable domain, with remaining parts taken from reference TRBV5-1 and TRBJ2-1, reads KAGVTQTPRYLIKTRGQQVTLSCSPISGHRSVSWYQQTPGQGLQFLFEYFSETQRNKGNFPGRFSGRQFSNSRSEMNVSTLELGDSALYLCASSWEHNEQFFGPGTRLTVL.